The rows below give T cell receptor beta chains drawn from one sample of a study of cytomegalovirus exposure and HLA in healthy donors. Method: immunoSEQ multiplex PCR; TCRdb's copy keeps in-frame clones and lacks some. The sample shows 96,000 or so clones, 65% to 80% of them seen only once. The sample comprised PBMCs. Receptors originate from a woman aged 70 to 79 in good health and CMV-seropositive. The CDR3 runs from the conserved cysteine through the conserved F or W. The order of the fields is clone size, V gene, J gene, D gene, CDR3 DNA, CDR3 protein. The D gene is left open where the match is weak. The listing skips clone size in some rows; elsewhere it reads once, few, many or a size class.

size: once; V: TRBV27; J: TRBJ2-3; D: TRBD2; DNA: TGTGCCAGCAAGGGACTAGACACAGATACGCAGTATTTT; CDR3: CASKGLDTDTQYF
size: few; V: TRBV28; J: TRBJ2-1; D: TRBD2; DNA: TGTGCCAGCAGTTTGGTGGGTTGGGGACTAGCGGGGAATGAGCAGTTCTTC; CDR3: CASSLVGWGLAGNEQFF
size: NA; V: TRBV6-6; J: TRBJ1-1; D: TRBD1; DNA: TGTGCCAGCAGCACGACAGGGGGTGTTGAAGCTTTCTTT; CDR3: CASSTTGGVEAFF
size: once; V: TRBV11-3; J: TRBJ2-6; D: NA; DNA: TGTGCCAGCAGCTTAGCCACAGGGCACGGGGCCAACGTCCTGACTTTC; CDR3: CASSLATGHGANVLTF
size: NA; V: TRBV4-2; J: TRBJ2-7; D: NA; DNA: TGTGCCAGCAGCCAAGATGCAGGGGGGTTATACTACGAGCAGTACTTC; CDR3: CASSQDAGGLYYEQYF
size: NA; V: TRBV11-1; J: TRBJ2-5; D: TRBD1; DNA: TGTGCCAGCAGCGGAGAGGGACAGGGGGCGGGAGAGACCCAGTACTTC; CDR3: CASSGEGQGAGETQYF
size: NA; V: TRBV27; J: TRBJ1-2; D: NA; DNA: TGTGCCAGCTCCTCACAGGGCAATGGCTACACCTTC; CDR3: CASSSQGNGYTF
size: NA; V: TRBV2; J: TRBJ2-5; D: TRBD2; DNA: TGTGCCAGCAGCCCCATCGGGGGGCAAGAGACCCAGTACTTC; CDR3: CASSPIGGQETQYF
size: NA; V: TRBV2; J: TRBJ1-2; D: NA; DNA: TGTGCCAGCAGAGACGTTGGGCAGGACTATGGCTACACCTTC; CDR3: CASRDVGQDYGYTF
size: NA; V: TRBV5-6; J: TRBJ2-2; D: NA; DNA: TGTGCCAGCAGCTTGTTGGGCAGTTCAACAGACGGGGAGCTGTTTTTT; CDR3: CASSLLGSSTDGELFF
size: once; V: TRBV5-4; J: TRBJ2-3; D: TRBD2; DNA: TGTGCCAGCAGCTTCGGTCAACTAGCGAACACAGATACGCAGTATTTT; CDR3: CASSFGQLANTDTQYF
size: NA; V: TRBV14; J: TRBJ2-7; D: NA; DNA: TGTGCCAGCAGCCGCCTGGGGGGGCGGGACGAGCAGTACTTC; CDR3: CASSRLGGRDEQYF
size: few; V: TRBV6-1; J: TRBJ1-6; D: NA; DNA: TGTGCCAGCAGCGCCGGTCCCTATAATTCACCCCTCCACTTT; CDR3: CASSAGPYNSPLHF
size: NA; V: TRBV4-1; J: TRBJ2-1; D: TRBD1; DNA: TGCGCCAGCGTGCAGCAGGGGGCTGGTTACAATGAGCAGTTCTTC; CDR3: CASVQQGAGYNEQFF
size: NA; V: TRBV5-1; J: TRBJ2-1; D: NA; DNA: TGCGCCAGCAGCAGGGAACTAGCAGGACCCTACAATGAGCAGTTCTTC; CDR3: CASSRELAGPYNEQFF